This TCR beta chain was found in a study of blood T cells in healthy people across ages. General observations from the study: With age, beta diversity per million T cells declined roughly linearly, significantly by over 35. Conclusively comparing naive with antigen-experienced cells was impossible with unsorted PBMCs. In long-lived donors, naive CD4+ cell counts and diversity exceeded those of aged donors.

Together with a sample-barcoded 5' primer, a J-beta primer mix was included in a second PCR lasting roughly 6 to 12 cycles. Each CDR3 protein is one row after TCRdb ran MiXCR on the 5' RACE reads. The sample records roughly 1,800,000 distinct CDR3 sequences, around 48% being singletons. Every donor contributed around 10 milliliters of peripheral blood by blood draw. Points on this clonotype: Its antigen is unknown.

Looked up from germline, CDR1 is DFQATT and CDR2 is SNEGSKA (reference sequence). V dropped 4 bases and J dropped 0 bases, with 16 bases sitting between them. CDR3 length equals 15 residues. This TCR derives from a woman between 40 and 55 years old in good health. This chain links TRBV20-1 with TRBJ2-7, with D tentatively TRBD2 (5 bases). What was sequenced was blood. CDR3: CSAKVGRRSSYEQYF. The CDR3, as DNA: TGCAGTGCTAAGGTCGGTAGGAGGAGCTCCTACGAGCAGTACTTC.